In this sample, the clone carrying this TCR beta chain turned up a few times. Its antigen remains unidentified. This sample is drawn from a study of blood T cells in healthy people across ages. V gave up 5 bases and J gave up 0 bases; unmatched junction bases: 7. The CDR3 runs 16 residues. Germline CDR1 and CDR2: SGHTA and FQGTGA. Study outcomes and limitations: Donors of long life had a larger count of naive CD4+ cells and greater diversity than aged donors.

Primed by a sample-barcoded 5' primer and a J-beta primer mix, a second PCR proceeded for 7 to 11 cycles. Each CDR3 protein is one row after TCRdb ran MiXCR on the 5' RACE reads. Of some 1,000,000 distinct CDR3 sequences listed, about 25% are singletons. The same data also went into a second study, on T cells of mothers and their children.

Material: blood. This receptor was taken from a girl aged 2 to 9 in good health. The chain couples TRBV7-3 to TRBJ2-1, with 7 positions matching TRBD2. The CDR3 region has the DNA TGTGCCAGCAGCCCGGAGCGGGGAAGCTCCTACAATGAGCAGTTCTTC. Encoded protein: CASSPERGSSYNEQFF.